The next 9 T cell receptor beta chains were all read from a single sample in a study of blood T cell repertoires in COVID-19 (dated by TCRdb to 2020 to 2022). Libraries came from the immunoSEQ multiplex PCR assay. What TCRdb holds here is the immuneACCESS table cut down to in-frame rearrangements. Part of the clones is not present; checked against another copy, under half of the missing clones reflect an unresolved V gene, and the others are unexplained. The sample records some 96,000 clones, more than 75% of which are singletons. The biggest ten clones account for around 13% of the sample. The sample taken for sequencing was peripheral blood. The receptors here all came from a human donor in a cohort sampled during active COVID-19.

The genes are TRBV7-6 and TRBJ2-1, with 11 bases matching TRBD2. The ends lost 5 bases at V and 0 bases at J; junction bases unmatched: 12. The CDR3 has 19 amino acids. Germline loops: CDR1 SGHVS, CDR2 FNYEAQ. The CDR3 sequence is CASSQTGTSGQSSYNEQFF. In DNA form, the CDR3 reads TGTGCCAGCAGCCAAACCGGGACTAGCGGCCAAAGCTCCTACAATGAGCAGTTCTTC.

This clone was recorded only once. The V and J genes are TRBV3-1 (or the pseudogene TRBV3-2) and TRBJ2-7; 13 nucleotides match TRBD2. The CDR3 is 15 amino acids. Germline values: CDR1 LGHDT, CDR2 YNNKEL (reference sequence). J lost 2 bases, V lost 4 bases, and 2 bases had no gene match. The CDR3 nucleotides are TGTGCCAGCAGCCTCGGGACTAGCGGGACCTACGAGCAGTACTTC. This sequence encodes CASSLGTSGTYEQYF.

The chain links TRBV6-5 to TRBJ1-6; maybe TRBD1 (5 bases). Trimming took 2 bases from V and 2 from J, leaving 7 bases between them. The CDR3 contains 15 residues. Germline V gives CDR1 MNHEY, CDR2 SVGAGI. The CDR3 loop is CASSYGRAYNSPLHF. CDR3 sequence (DNA): TGTGCCAGCAGTTACGGCAGGGCCTATAATTCACCCCTCCACTTT.

This clone was seen more than once but under ten times. The CDR3 spells CASSPGEGPLHF. In DNA form, the CDR3 reads TGTGCCAGCAGCCCGGGGGAGGGCCCCCTCCACTTT. This chain links TRBV6-5 with TRBJ1-6; D is possibly TRBD1 (5 bases). Germline CDR1 and CDR2: MNHEY and SVGAGI. This CDR3 is built from 12 residues. V lost 6 bases, J lost 13 bases, and 13 bases lay in between.

The chain uses TRBV7-9 and TRBJ1-2, with D perhaps TRBD1 (6 bases). Germline assignment: CDR1 SEHNR and CDR2 FQNEAQ (reference sequence). CDR3 length: 13 residues. Trimming took 4 bases from V and 8 from J, leaving 14 bases between them. The CDR3 bases are TGTGCCAGCAGCTCACAGGGAACCTCAGGCTACACCTTC. Its translation: CASSSQGTSGYTF. The variable domain in full, with the rest retrieved from reference TRBV7-9 and TRBJ1-2, is DTGVSQNPRHKITKRGQNVTFRCDPISEHNRLYWYRQTLGQGPEFLTYFQNEAQLEKSRLLSDRFSAERPKGSFSTLEIQRTEQGDSAMYLCASSSQGTSGYTFGSGTRLTVV.

This chain connects TRBV5-1 to TRBJ1-1; 9 bases are shared with TRBD1. V gave up 3 bases and J gave up 5 bases; unmatched junction bases: 5. Germline V gene data show CDR1 as SGHRS and CDR2 as YFSETQ. The CDR3 consists of 14 residues. The CDR3 is CASSWGQGKTEAFF. The DNA of the CDR3 is TGCGCCAGCAGCTGGGGACAGGGTAAGACTGAAGCTTTCTTT.

The chain recombines TRBV18 with TRBJ2-5, with TRBD1 as a possible D gene (6 bases). V lost 0 bases and J 5 bases, leaving 10 bases between the germline ends. The CDR3 is 14 residues long. Looked up from germline, CDR1 is KGHSH and CDR2 is LQKENI. CDR3 coding DNA: TGTGCCAGCTCACCACCCGACAGGAGGGAGACCCAGTACTTC. Its protein product is CASSPPDRRETQYF.

This sequence joins TRBV3-1 (or the pseudogene TRBV3-2) and TRBJ2-5; TRBD2 matches at 12 bases. Looked up from germline, CDR1 is LGHDT and CDR2 is YNNKEL (reference sequence). The ends lost 1 base at V and 7 bases at J; junction bases unmatched: 7. CDR3 length: 16 amino acids. The CDR3 loop is CASSQGTSGRFGTQYF. The CDR3 region has the DNA TGTGCCAGCAGCCAAGGTACTAGCGGGAGGTTTGGGACCCAGTACTTC.

CDR3 protein: CASKQLAGAYNEQFF. Written as DNA, the CDR3 is TGTGCCAGCAAGCAACTAGCGGGGGCCTACAATGAGCAGTTCTTC. The chain uses TRBV19 and TRBJ2-1; 11 nucleotides agree with TRBD2. This CDR3 has 15 residues. The ends lost 9 bases at V and 2 bases at J; junction bases unmatched: 6. Germline CDR1 reads LNHDA; CDR2 reads SQIVND (reference sequence).